This TCR beta chain stems from a study of T cell responses to AZD1222 COVID-19 vaccine. TCRdb's table, derived via immunoSEQ multiplex PCR, lists solely in-frame clones and lacks some. This sample has 95,000 to 150,000 clones; approximately 92% occur once, and the top ten carry about 3%. Turning to this clone: Its antigen remains unknown.

Findings and limits, study-wide: Breadth and depth of Spike-specific TCRs rose after two AZD1222 doses. Clonal diversity was possibly underestimated; the donors were predominantly white British and more often female. It was only after the peak T cell response that any repertoires were sampled. At 160-218 and 743-854, vaccine-associated CD4 TCRs were dominant, and they spanned spike.

The material sequenced was peripheral blood, taken on day 0 of AZD1222 vaccination. The clonotype originates from an adult in good health.

CDR3 DNA: TGTGCCAGCAGCTTGATTCAGGGGGCGAGAGGATTTGGCTACACCTTC. Translating it yields CASSLIQGARGFGYTF. The genes are TRBV5-4 and TRBJ1-2; TRBD1 matches 8 bases. The CDR3 is made up of 16 amino acids. Germline lookup yields CDR1 SGHNT and CDR2 YYREEE (reference sequence). The V and J ends lost 1 base and 7 bases, in that order; junction bases with no gene match: 12.